A selection of T cell receptor beta chains follows, all from one sample in a study of blood T cell repertoires in COVID-19. Only in-frame clones appear in the TCRdb table, and some are missing; sequencing was by immunoSEQ multiplex PCR. Altogether under 150,000 clones are present, roughly 84% being singletons, with the ten largest covering roughly 8%. Material for sequencing was peripheral blood. These receptors were obtained from a woman between 35 and 50 years old with acute or convalescent COVID-19. The CDR3 runs from the conserved cysteine through the conserved F or W. D genes are given only for firm matches. Rows may omit the clone size; those that give it use once, few, many or a size class.

D,J,V,size,DNA,CDR3
TRBD1,TRBJ1-2,TRBV20-1,few,TGCAGTGCGTCACAGGGGAATGGCTACACCTTC,CSASQGNGYTF
.,TRBJ1-2,TRBV3-1/TRBV3-2,few,TGTGCCAGCAGCCAAGAACTCCGGACAGACATCTATGGCTACACCTTC,CASSQELRTDIYGYTF
.,TRBJ2-3,TRBV7-2,.,TGTGCCAGCAGCAAAAAAGTGCTAGGAGCCGATACGCAGTATTTT,CASSKKVLGADTQYF
.,TRBJ1-4,TRBV9,once,TGTGCCAGCAGCGTCGACTTCCGCGGCAGTCGGGATGAAAAACTGTTTTTT,CASSVDFRGSRDEKLFF
TRBD1,TRBJ1-4,TRBV12-3/TRBV12-4,.,TGTGCCAGCAGGGGACAGGGGTTCGAAAAACTGTTTTTT,CASRGQGFEKLFF
TRBD1,TRBJ1-2,TRBV7-2,.,TGTGCCAGCAGCTCCTACAGGGGAAAGGGGTTGAACTATGGCTACACCTTC,CASSSYRGKGLNYGYTF
TRBD1,TRBJ1-5,TRBV11-2,.,TGTGCCAGCAGCTTAGGACAGGGGGCTAGCAATCAGCCCCAGCATTTT,CASSLGQGASNQPQHF
.,TRBJ1-2,TRBV6-1,.,TGTGCCAGCAGTGAAGGATCAGGGACATATTATGGCTACACCTTC,CASSEGSGTYYGYTF
.,TRBJ1-1,TRBV29-1,.,TGCAGCGTTGAACGGCGGGACGCTGAAGCTTTCTTT,CSVERRDAEAFF
.,TRBJ1-3,TRBV2,.,TGTGCCAGCAGTGCCAGGACAGCCTCTGGAAACACCATATATTTT,CASSARTASGNTIYF
.,TRBJ2-1,TRBV6-2/TRBV6-3,.,TGTGCCAGCACCCCCCTGGGGGGGACAAGGGGAAAAGAGCAGTTCTTC,CASTPLGGTRGKEQFF
.,TRBJ2-1,TRBV7-9,.,TGTGCCAGCAGCTTAAAAAACGGACAGCACAATGAGCAGTTCTTC,CASSLKNGQHNEQFF
TRBD1,TRBJ2-7,TRBV9,.,TGTGCCAGCAGCGTGGATCCCTTAGACAGGGTCCACGAGCAGTACTTC,CASSVDPLDRVHEQYF
.,TRBJ2-7,TRBV7-9,.,TGTGCCAGCAACTCACGGACAAGACTTGGGGAGCAGTACTTC,CASNSRTRLGEQYF
.,TRBJ1-1,TRBV2,.,TGTGCCAGCAGTGGCCAGGCCGGCACTGAAGCTTTCTTT,CASSGQAGTEAFF
.,TRBJ2-2,TRBV7-3,.,TGTGCCAGCAGCTTCCAGGGGAGCACCGGGGAGCTGTTTTTT,CASSFQGSTGELFF
TRBD1,TRBJ1-3,TRBV6-1,.,TGTGCCAGCAGTGGACTAACAGGGGACTCTGGAAACACCATATATTTT,CASSGLTGDSGNTIYF
TRBD1,TRBJ1-2,TRBV5-4,.,TGTGCCAGCAGCTTGAGGTTGACAGGGGGCAACTATGGCTACACCTTC,CASSLRLTGGNYGYTF
.,TRBJ1-5,TRBV19,.,TGTGCCAGTAGTATAGATCTAGCATTGCCCCAGCATTTT,CASSIDLALPQHF
TRBD1,TRBJ1-2,TRBV19,.,TGTGCCAGTAGTACCGGACAGGGCGGTGGCTACACCTTC,CASSTGQGGGYTF
TRBD1,TRBJ1-5,TRBV6-1,few,TGTGCCAGCAGTGAGGACAGGGGAAGCAATCAGCCCCAGCATTTT,CASSEDRGSNQPQHF
.,TRBJ2-3,TRBV9,.,TGTGCCAGCAGCGTAGAACTCTATGATACGCAGTATTTT,CASSVELYDTQYF
.,TRBJ1-4,TRBV30,.,TGTGCCTGGAGTTTAAGGGGTGCGGGGAATGAAAAACTGTTTTTT,CAWSLRGAGNEKLFF
.,TRBJ1-2,TRBV6-7,few,TGTGCCAGCAGTTATCCCCCTTTTTTAGGCAGGGGCGGTGGCTACACCTTC,CASSYPPFLGRGGGYTF
.,TRBJ1-2,TRBV9,.,TGTGCCAGCAGCGTAGACCAAACAAACTATGGCTACACCTTC,CASSVDQTNYGYTF
.,TRBJ2-7,TRBV7-2,.,TGTGCCAGCAGCTTAGCGGGGGGGCTGGGCTCCTACGAGCAGTACTTC,CASSLAGGLGSYEQYF
TRBD1,TRBJ2-7,TRBV7-8,.,TGTGCCAGCAGATTCGGTCGGGACAGAGCCTACGAGCAGTACTTC,CASRFGRDRAYEQYF
TRBD1,TRBJ1-5,TRBV27,.,TGTGCCAGCAGTGCCCTTCGACAGGGGGGAGTCTATAGCAATCAGCCCCAGCATTTT,CASSALRQGGVYSNQPQHF
.,TRBJ1-6,TRBV7-9,.,TGTGCCAGCAGCTTAGAGGCAGGGAATTCACCCCTCCACTTT,CASSLEAGNSPLHF
.,TRBJ2-1,TRBV30,.,TGTGCCTGGAAAAGAGTGTACAATGAGCAGTTCTTC,CAWKRVYNEQFF
.,TRBJ2-7,TRBV27,.,TGTGCCAGCAGTTTGAGGCCCTTCACCGGCGCCGTCTACGAGCAGTACTTC,CASSLRPFTGAVYEQYF
.,TRBJ1-6,TRBV5-1,.,TGCGCCAGCAGCTTGGCTCAGGGGCAGTATAATTCACCCCTCCACTTT,CASSLAQGQYNSPLHF
.,TRBJ2-3,TRBV5-1,.,TGCGCCAGCAGCCCAAACACGGGGTTAAGCACAGATACGCAGTATTTT,CASSPNTGLSTDTQYF
.,TRBJ2-7,TRBV15,.,TGTGCCACCAGCAGAGAGGGACGGGGGGCTGGCGAGCAGTACTTC,CATSREGRGAGEQYF
.,TRBJ1-6,TRBV15,.,TGTGCCACCAGCAGAGATGGGGCCGCAAATTCACCCCTCCACTTT,CATSRDGAANSPLHF
.,TRBJ2-3,TRBV5-5,.,TGTGCCAGCAGCTTAAGCCCTAGCACAGATACGCAGTATTTT,CASSLSPSTDTQYF
TRBD2,TRBJ2-2,TRBV5-1,.,TGCGCCAGCAGCTCGACGCGGGGGGACACCGGGGAGCTGTTTTTT,CASSSTRGDTGELFF
TRBD1,TRBJ1-4,TRBV5-8,.,TGTGCCAGCAGCTCCCAGGGACAGGGAGTACGGAAACTGTTTTTT,CASSSQGQGVRKLFF
.,TRBJ1-1,TRBV19,few,TGTGCCAGTAGGGTTCGCCGGGAGAACACTGAAGCTTTCTTT,CASRVRRENTEAFF
.,TRBJ1-2,TRBV25-1,.,TGTGCCAGCAGTGAAACGGGGGGCGGCTACACCTTC,CASSETGGGYTF
.,TRBJ1-2,TRBV6-2/TRBV6-3,.,TGTGCCAGCAGTAAACAGGCCACCACTTATGGCTACACCTTC,CASSKQATTYGYTF
.,TRBJ2-3,TRBV5-1,.,TGCGCCAGCACCCACACGGGAGTCTCTTTCGCAGATACGCAGTATTTT,CASTHTGVSFADTQYF
TRBD1,TRBJ1-6,TRBV11-2,.,TGTGCCAGCAGCTTAGAGGGTGAGTTGAAGGACAGGGCCCATAATTCACCCCTCCACTTT,CASSLEGELKDRAHNSPLHF
.,TRBJ2-2,TRBV5-1,.,TGCGCCAGCAGCTTGATAGGGGGGAACACCGGGGAGCTGTTTTTT,CASSLIGGNTGELFF
.,TRBJ1-6,TRBV7-2,.,TGTGCCAGCAGCTTAGAGGCAGGGTTGGGAAATTCACCCCTCCACTTT,CASSLEAGLGNSPLHF